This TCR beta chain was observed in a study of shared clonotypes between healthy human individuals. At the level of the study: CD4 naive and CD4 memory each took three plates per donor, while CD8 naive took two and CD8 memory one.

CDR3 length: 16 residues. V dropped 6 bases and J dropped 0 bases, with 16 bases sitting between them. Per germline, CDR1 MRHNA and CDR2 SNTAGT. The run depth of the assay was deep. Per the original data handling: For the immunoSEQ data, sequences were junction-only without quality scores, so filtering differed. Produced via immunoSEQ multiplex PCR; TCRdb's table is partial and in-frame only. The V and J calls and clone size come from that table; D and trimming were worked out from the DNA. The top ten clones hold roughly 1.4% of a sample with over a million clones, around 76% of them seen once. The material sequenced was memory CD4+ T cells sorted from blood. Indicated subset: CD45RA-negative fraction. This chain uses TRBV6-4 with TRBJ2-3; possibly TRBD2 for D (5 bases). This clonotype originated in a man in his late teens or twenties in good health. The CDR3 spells CASSPGVQSSTDTQYF. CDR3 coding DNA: TGTGCCAGCAGCCCCGGGGTCCAATCTAGCACAGATACGCAGTATTTT.